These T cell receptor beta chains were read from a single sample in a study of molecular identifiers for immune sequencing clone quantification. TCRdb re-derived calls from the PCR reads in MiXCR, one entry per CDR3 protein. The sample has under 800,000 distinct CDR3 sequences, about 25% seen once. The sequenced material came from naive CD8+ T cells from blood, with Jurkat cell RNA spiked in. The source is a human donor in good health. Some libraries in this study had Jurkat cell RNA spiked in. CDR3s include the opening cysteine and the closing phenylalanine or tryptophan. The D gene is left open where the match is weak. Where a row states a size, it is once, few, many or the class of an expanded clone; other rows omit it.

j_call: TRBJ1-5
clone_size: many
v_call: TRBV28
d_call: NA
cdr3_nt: TGTGCCAGCAGTACTCAAGGGCCCCAGCATTTT
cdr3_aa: CASSTQGPQHF

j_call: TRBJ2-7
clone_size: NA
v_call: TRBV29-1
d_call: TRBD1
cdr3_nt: TGCAGCGTTGTCTCGGGACAGTCCTACGAGCAGTACTTC
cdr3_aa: CSVVSGQSYEQYF

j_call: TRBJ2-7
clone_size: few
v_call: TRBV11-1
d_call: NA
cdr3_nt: TGTGCCAGCAGCATCGGACAGCTCTTACTTGAGCAGTACTTC
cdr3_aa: CASSIGQLLLEQYF

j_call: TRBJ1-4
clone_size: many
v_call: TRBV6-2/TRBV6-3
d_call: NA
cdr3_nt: TGTGCCAGCAGTTACTCCGGGGACGGTGAAAAACTGTTTTTT
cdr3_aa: CASSYSGDGEKLFF

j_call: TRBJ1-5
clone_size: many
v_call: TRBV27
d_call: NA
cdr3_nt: TGTGCCAGCAGTTTAAGGGATAGCAATCAGCCCCAGCATTTT
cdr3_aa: CASSLRDSNQPQHF

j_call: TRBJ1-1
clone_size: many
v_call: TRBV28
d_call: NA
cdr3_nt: TGTGCCAGCAGCTCCGCAATGAACACTGAAGCTTTCTTT
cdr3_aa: CASSSAMNTEAFF

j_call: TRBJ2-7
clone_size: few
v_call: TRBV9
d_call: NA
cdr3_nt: TGTGCCAGCAGCGTAAGCTCGTCAGGTCTTGTCCACGAGCAGTACTTC
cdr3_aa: CASSVSSSGLVHEQYF

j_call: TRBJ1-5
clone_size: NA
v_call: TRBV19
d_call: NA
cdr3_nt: TGTGCCAGTAGTATAGATTTCGGCCCGGGGAGCAATCAGCCCCAGCATTTT
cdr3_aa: CASSIDFGPGSNQPQHF

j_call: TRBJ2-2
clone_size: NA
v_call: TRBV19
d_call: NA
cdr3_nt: TGTGCCAGTAGTATAGTTCCTTCTAGGTTCGCCGGGGAGCTGTTTTTT
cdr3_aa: CASSIVPSRFAGELFF

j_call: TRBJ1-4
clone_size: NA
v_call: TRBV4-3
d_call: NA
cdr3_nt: TGCGCCAGCAGCCGGACAGATACAACTAATGAAAAACTGTTTTTT
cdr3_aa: CASSRTDTTNEKLFF

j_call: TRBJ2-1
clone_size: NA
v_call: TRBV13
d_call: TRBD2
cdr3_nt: TGTGCCAGCAGCCCACGGACTAGCGGGGGGAATGAGCAGTTCTTC
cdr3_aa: CASSPRTSGGNEQFF

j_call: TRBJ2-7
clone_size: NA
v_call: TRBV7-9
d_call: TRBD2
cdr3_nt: TGTGCCAGCAGCTTCCCCCCCACTAGCGGATCCTACGAGCAGTACTTC
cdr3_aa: CASSFPPTSGSYEQYF

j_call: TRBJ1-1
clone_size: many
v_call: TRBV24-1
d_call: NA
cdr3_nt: TGTGCCACCAGTGATTCTTCGGCCTTAGCGACTGAAGCTTTCTTT
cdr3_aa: CATSDSSALATEAFF

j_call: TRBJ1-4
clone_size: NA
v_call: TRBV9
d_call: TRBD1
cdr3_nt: TGTGCCAGCAGCGGGGCAGGGGGCTATGAAAAACTGTTTTTT
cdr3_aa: CASSGAGGYEKLFF

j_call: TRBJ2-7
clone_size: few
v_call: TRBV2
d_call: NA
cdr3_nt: TGTGCCAGCAGTGAGGACAAGGCCTACGAGCAGTACTTC
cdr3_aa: CASSEDKAYEQYF

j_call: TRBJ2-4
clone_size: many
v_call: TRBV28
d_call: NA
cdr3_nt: TGTGCCAGCAGTTTGTTCCAGCGGTCCAAAAACATTCAGTACTTC
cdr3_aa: CASSLFQRSKNIQYF

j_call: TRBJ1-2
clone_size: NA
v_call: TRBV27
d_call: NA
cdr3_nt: TGTGCCAGCAGTTCCCGTGTGGGGGAATCTAACTATGGCTACACCTTC
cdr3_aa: CASSSRVGESNYGYTF

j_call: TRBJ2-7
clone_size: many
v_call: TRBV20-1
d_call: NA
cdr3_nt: TGCAGTGCTAGAGATAGGCAGGGTCTCGCCTACGAGCAGTACTTC
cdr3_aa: CSARDRQGLAYEQYF

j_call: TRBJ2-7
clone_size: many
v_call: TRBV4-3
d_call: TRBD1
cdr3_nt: TGCGCCAGCAGCCAGCATATGGGACAGAGAGAAGTAGAGCAGTACTTC
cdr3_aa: CASSQHMGQREVEQYF

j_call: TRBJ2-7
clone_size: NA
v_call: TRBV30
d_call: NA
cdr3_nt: TGTGCCTGGGGGAATTTCCGCTACGAGCAGTACTTC
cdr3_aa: CAWGNFRYEQYF

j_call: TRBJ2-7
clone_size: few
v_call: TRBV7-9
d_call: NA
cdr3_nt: TGTGCCAGCAGCCGAGATCAGGGGTCGGTCTACTACGAGCAGTACTTC
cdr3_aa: CASSRDQGSVYYEQYF

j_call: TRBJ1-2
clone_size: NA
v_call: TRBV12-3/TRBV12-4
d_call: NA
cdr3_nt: TGTGCTACTAAGGGGATTCCTAACTATGGCTACACCTTC
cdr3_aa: CATKGIPNYGYTF

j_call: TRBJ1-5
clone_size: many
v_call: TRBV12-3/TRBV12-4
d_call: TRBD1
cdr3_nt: TGTGCCAGCAGTCCCGACAGGGTCGAAGATAGCAATCAGCCCCAGCATTTT
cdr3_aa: CASSPDRVEDSNQPQHF

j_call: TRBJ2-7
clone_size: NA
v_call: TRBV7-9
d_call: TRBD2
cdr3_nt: TGTGCCAGCAGCCAGACTAGCGGGATTAACTTCTACGAGCAGTACTTC
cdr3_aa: CASSQTSGINFYEQYF

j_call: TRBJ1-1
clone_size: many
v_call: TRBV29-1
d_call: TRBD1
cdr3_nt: TGCAGCGTCGCCGGGACAGATATGAACACTGAAGCTTTCTTT
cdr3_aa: CSVAGTDMNTEAFF

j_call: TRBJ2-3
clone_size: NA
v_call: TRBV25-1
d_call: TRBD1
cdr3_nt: TGTGCCAGCAGTGATGGGCCAGGGGGCGCGACAGATACGCGGTATTTT
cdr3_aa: CASSDGPGGATDTRYF

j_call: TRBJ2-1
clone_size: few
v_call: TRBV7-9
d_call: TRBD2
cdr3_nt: TGTGCCAGCAGCCACCGTGGGACTAGCGGACTTGTTAATGAGCAGTTCTTC
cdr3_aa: CASSHRGTSGLVNEQFF

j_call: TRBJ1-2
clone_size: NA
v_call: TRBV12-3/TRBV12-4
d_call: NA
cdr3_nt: TGTGCCGTTCGGGACACACTTTACTATGGCTACACCTTC
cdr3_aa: CAVRDTLYYGYTF

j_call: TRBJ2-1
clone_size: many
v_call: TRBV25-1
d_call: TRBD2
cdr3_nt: TGTGCCAGCAGTGTCCGGCTAGCGGGATTTGGTGAGCAGTTCTTC
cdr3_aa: CASSVRLAGFGEQFF

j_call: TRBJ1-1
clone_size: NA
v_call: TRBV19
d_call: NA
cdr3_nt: TGTGCCAGTAGTCGTCCAGGGGCCCACACTGAAGCTTTCTTT
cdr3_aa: CASSRPGAHTEAFF

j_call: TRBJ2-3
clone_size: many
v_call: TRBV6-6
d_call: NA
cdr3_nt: TGTGCCAGCAGTTATGCCCCAGATACGCAGTATTTT
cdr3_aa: CASSYAPDTQYF

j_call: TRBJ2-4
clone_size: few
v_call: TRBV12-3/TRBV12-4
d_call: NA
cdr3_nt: TGTGCCAGCAGTTTAGCCCCGCGGTCCAAAAACATTCAGTACTTC
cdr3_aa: CASSLAPRSKNIQYF